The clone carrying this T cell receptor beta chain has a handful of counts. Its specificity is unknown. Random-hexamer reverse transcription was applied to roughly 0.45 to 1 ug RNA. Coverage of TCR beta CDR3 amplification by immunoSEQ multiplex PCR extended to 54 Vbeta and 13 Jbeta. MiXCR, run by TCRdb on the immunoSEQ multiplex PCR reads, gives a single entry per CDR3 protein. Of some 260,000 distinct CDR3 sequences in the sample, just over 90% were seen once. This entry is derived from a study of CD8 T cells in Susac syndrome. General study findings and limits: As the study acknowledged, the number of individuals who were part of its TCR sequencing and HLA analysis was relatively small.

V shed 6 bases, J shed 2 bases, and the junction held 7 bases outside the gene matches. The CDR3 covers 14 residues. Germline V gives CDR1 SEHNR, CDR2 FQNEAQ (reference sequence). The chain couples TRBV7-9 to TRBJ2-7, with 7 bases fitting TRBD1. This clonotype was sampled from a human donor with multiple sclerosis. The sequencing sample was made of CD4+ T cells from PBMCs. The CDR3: CASSPGTATYEQYF. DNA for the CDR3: TGTGCCAGCAGTCCCGGGACAGCCACCTACGAGCAGTACTTC.